Listed below are T cell receptor beta chains from one sample, sequenced in a study of memory CD4+ T cells and cytomegalovirus serostatus. Sequencing used immunoSEQ multiplex PCR; TCRdb keeps in-frame clones, though not all of them. Of 38,000 or so clones in the sample, roughly three quarters are singletons; the top ten hold approximately 0.79%. The sequencing sample was made of memory CD4+ T cells from blood. The origin of the receptors is an adult in good health and CMV-seronegative. CDR3s include the opening cysteine and the closing phenylalanine or tryptophan. The order of the fields is J gene, D gene, clone size, V gene, CDR3 DNA, CDR3 protein. D genes are given only for firm matches. Clone sizes are given selectively: once, few, many, or a class where the clone is expanded.

>TRBJ2-2|TRBD1|.|TRBV4-1
TGCGCCAGCAGCCAAGGGACAGGGGGCAGAAAGGACACCGGGGAGCTGTTTTTT
CASSQGTGGRKDTGELFF
>TRBJ1-3|.|.|TRBV6-6
TGTGCCAGCAGCCGACATGGCTCTGGAAACACCATATATTTT
CASSRHGSGNTIYF
>TRBJ2-5|TRBD1|.|TRBV5-1
TGCGCCAGCAGCTTACAGGGGATCCAAGAGACCCAGTACTTC
CASSLQGIQETQYF
>TRBJ2-1|TRBD1|.|TRBV28
TGTGCCAGCAGCTTAGGGACAGGGGGCTTAGGGCAGTTCTTC
CASSLGTGGLGQFF
>TRBJ2-5|.|once|TRBV18
TGTGCCAGCTCCGGAGAGACCCAGTACTTC
CASSGETQYF
>TRBJ1-2|.|.|TRBV18
TGTGCCAGCTCAAACTCCTCATCCGGCGGACGGGAGTATGGCTACACCTTC
CASSNSSSGGREYGYTF
>TRBJ2-7|TRBD1|.|TRBV19
TGTGCCAGTAATACGTGGGACAGGGGCCCCGAGCAGTACTTC
CASNTWDRGPEQYF
>TRBJ1-2|.|.|TRBV7-2
TGTGCCAGCAGCTTGAGCGGGAGAGGTGGCTACACCTTC
CASSLSGRGGYTF
>TRBJ2-2|.|.|TRBV11-3
TGTGCCAGCAGCTCCCCCACGGGCACCGGGGAGCTGTTTTTT
CASSSPTGTGELFF
>TRBJ2-3|.|.|TRBV5-1
TGCGCCAGCAGATTACAAGCCTTAGTCACAGATACGCAGTATTTT
CASRLQALVTDTQYF
>TRBJ2-2|.|once|TRBV4-1
TGCGCCAGCAGCCTCCAATCTGAGGGGTGGGAGCTGTTTTTT
CASSLQSEGWELFF
>TRBJ2-7|.|.|TRBV5-1
TGCGCCAGCAGCTTTTTAACGGGACGGGTCTACGAGCAGTACTTC
CASSFLTGRVYEQYF
>TRBJ2-7|.|.|TRBV6-1
TGTGCCAGCCAACAGGGAGGGGGCTACGAGCAGTACTTC
CASQQGGGYEQYF
>TRBJ2-7|TRBD2|.|TRBV7-3
TGTGCCAGCAGTCTACCCGGGAGGGTTCATTCCTCCTACGAGCAGTACTTC
CASSLPGRVHSSYEQYF
>TRBJ2-1|TRBD1|.|TRBV5-1
TGCGCCAGCAGCCCTCCGAGGACAGGGGTAGATGAGCAGTTCTTC
CASSPPRTGVDEQFF
>TRBJ1-1|.|.|TRBV18
TGTGCCAGCCGAGCCAGGGAGGGGAATACTGAAGCTTTCTTT
CASRAREGNTEAFF